A selection of T cell receptor beta chains follows, all from one sample in a study of cytomegalovirus exposure and HLA in healthy donors. TCRdb keeps only in-frame clones here, not all; method: immunoSEQ multiplex PCR. The data contain over 70,000 clones, about 90% of them singletons. Sequencing input: PBMCs. The origin of the receptors is a woman under 30 in good health and CMV-seropositive. The CDR3 runs from the conserved cysteine through the conserved F or W. D genes are given only for firm matches.

v_call | d_call | cdr3_length | cdr3_aa
TRBV10-2 | . | 13 | CASSESLGSEQYF
TRBV14 | . | 16 | CASSQEVLGGLDGYTF
TRBV7-9 | TRBD1 | 15 | CASSYEGGPGNEQFF
TRBV7-9 | . | 14 | CASKFTVNTGELFF
TRBV11-2 | TRBD1 | 18 | CASSLDLMKGQVDTEAFF
TRBV28 | . | 14 | CASSLQGRSDEQFF
TRBV7-6 | TRBD2 | 15 | CASSRSGLAPHEQFF
TRBV5-1 | TRBD2 | 23 | CASSRASSGGGRQFFSSYNEQFF
TRBV6-1 | TRBD2 | 16 | CASSGLAGKTEETQYF
TRBV19 | . | 13 | CASSISEMNEQFF
TRBV10-3 | TRBD1 | 15 | CAISEGTGQVETQYF
TRBV5-1 | TRBD2 | 17 | CASRYKTGGGTYNEQFF
TRBV19 | . | 16 | CASSIDSTAVPYEQYF
TRBV29-1 | . | 14 | CSVESSWQKNIQYF
TRBV2 | TRBD2 | 15 | CASSAGLAGDYEQYF
TRBV7-9 | TRBD2 | 17 | CASSGLAGGRDTGELFF
TRBV7-9 | TRBD1 | 15 | CASSPIGQGTDTQYF
TRBV9 | . | 15 | CASSVAGTSYNEQFF
TRBV18 | . | 12 | CASSPIEETQYF
TRBV6-1 | TRBD2 | 14 | CASISGGYGNEQFF
TRBV7-2 | TRBD1 | 15 | CASSLTGQGKVGYTF
TRBV7-9 | TRBD1 | 18 | CASSFGSGQGRVNEKLFF
TRBV19 | . | 15 | CASSLNRASNQPQHF
TRBV29-1 | . | 12 | CSASWGDTEAFF
TRBV5-1 | . | 13 | CASSLPGLDTQYF
TRBV7-2 | TRBD2 | 15 | CASSEGLANSYEQYF
TRBV5-4 | . | 13 | CASSLRGFHEQYF
TRBV27 | TRBD1 | 15 | CASSSPRQGIYGYTF
TRBV18 | TRBD1 | 19 | CASSLDTPGQGYSNQPQHF
TRBV7-9 | . | 13 | CASSPRVTGELFF
TRBV5-4 | . | 13 | CASSSGRGTEAFF
TRBV30 | . | 13 | CAWSLAPTGGYTF
TRBV9 | TRBD2 | 15 | CASSVVGGGYNEQFF
TRBV4-2 | . | 15 | CASSQDGGGDEKLFF
TRBV5-1 | TRBD2 | 20 | CASSLRSTSGGAANTGELFF